The next 9 T cell receptor beta chains were all read from a single sample in a study of cytomegalovirus exposure and HLA in healthy donors. Produced via immunoSEQ multiplex PCR; TCRdb's table is partial and in-frame only. The table lists 130,000 or so clones, about 87% of them singletons. The specimen was PBMCs. These receptors were taken from a woman under 30 in good health and CMV-seronegative.

This clone was recorded once. DNA of the CDR3: TGTGCCAGCAGTTTGTCTCAGCTCAGGGGGTATGGCTACACCTTC. Amino acids: CASSLSQLRGYGYTF. V gene TRBV28 combines with J gene TRBJ1-2; 7 bases line up with TRBD1. Germline loops: CDR1 MDHEN, CDR2 SYDVKM. The J segment lost 5 bases and the V segment lost 3 bases, leaving 9 bases of the junction unmatched. CDR3 length: 15 amino acids.

In DNA form, the CDR3 reads TGTGCCACCAGAAGGGACTACCAAGAGACCCAGTACTTC. This translates into CATRRDYQETQYF. This chain links TRBV15 with TRBJ2-5, with D perhaps matching TRBD2 (6 bases). CDR1 and CDR2 from the germline V gene are LNHNV and YYDKDF (reference sequence). The CDR3 sequence is 13 residues long. Trimming cost V 6 bases and J 0 bases, with 8 bases left between them. The entire variable domain, with the rest obtained from reference TRBV15 and TRBJ2-5, is as follows: DAMVIQNPRYQVTQFGKPVTLSCSQTLNHNVMYWYQQKSSQAPKLLFHYYDKDFNNEADTPDNFQSRRPNTSFCFLDIRSPGLGDTAMYLCATRRDYQETQYFGPGTRLLVL.

This clone appeared a single time. The chain has TRBV6-5 and TRBJ2-7; 8 bases agree with TRBD2. The CDR3 has 14 amino acids. CDR1 MNHEY and CDR2 SVGAGI come from the germline V gene. The trim removed 6 bases at V and 0 bases at J, leaving 4 bases unmatched. CDR3 loop: CASRAGVLSYEQYF. DNA of the CDR3: TGTGCCAGCAGAGCGGGAGTCCTCTCCTACGAGCAGTACTTC.

The CDR3 loop is CASGPVSYEQYF. The CDR3 DNA reads as TGTGCCAGCGGGCCAGTCTCCTACGAGCAGTACTTC. V usage is TRBV2 and J usage is TRBJ2-7; D not certain. V was shortened by 8 bases and J by 0 bases, with 8 bases between the two germline ends. CDR1 and CDR2 from the germline V gene are SNHLY and FYNNEI. This CDR3 is built from 12 residues.

This chain uses TRBV29-1 with TRBJ2-3; TRBD1 matches 8 bases. This CDR3 region has 14 residues. V trimming: 5 bases; J trimming: 2 bases; junction bases outside the gene matches: 6. From germline, CDR1 is SQVTM and CDR2 ANQGSEA. This chain's CDR3 is CSVLRDRTTDTQYF. CDR3 DNA sequence: TGCAGCGTTCTCCGGGACAGGACCACAGATACGCAGTATTTT.

The V call is TRBV13, the J call TRBJ2-7; TRBD2 is a possible D gene (6 bases). CDR3 length equals 15 residues. Germline CDR1 reads PRHDT; CDR2 reads FYEKMQ (reference sequence). Trimming shortened V by 2 bases and J by 5 bases, and 16 bases separated the two germline ends. CDR3 loop: CASSLFGGPANEQYF. CDR3 bases: TGTGCCAGCAGCTTATTCGGGGGACCCGCCAACGAGCAGTACTTC.

The chain is built from TRBV6-5 and TRBJ2-7; maybe TRBD2 (6 bases). The CDR3 has 15 residues. The germline V gene has CDR1 MNHEY and CDR2 SVGAGI. Trimming stripped 4 bases from V and 1 base from J, with 14 bases between. The CDR3 coding sequence is TGTGCCAGCAGTTTTACGGCGGGGAGGTCCTACGAGCAGTACTTC. This codes for CASSFTAGRSYEQYF.

The V call is TRBV6-6, the J call TRBJ2-1; 7 bases fit TRBD1. CDR1 and CDR2 from the germline V gene are MNHNY and SVGAGI (reference sequence). The CDR3 runs to 15 residues. V shed 2 bases, J shed 5 bases, and the junction held 6 bases outside the gene matches. As DNA, the CDR3 is TGTGCCAGCAGTTACCCGGGGACAGTAAACAATGAGCAGTTCTTC. Its protein product is CASSYPGTVNNEQFF.

V gene TRBV18 combines with J gene TRBJ1-6, with 7 bases fitting TRBD1. Per germline, CDR1 KGHSH and CDR2 LQKENI. CDR3 length equals 14 residues. Germline trimming cut 4 bases from V and 5 bases from J; bases unmatched to any gene: 2. The CDR3 DNA follows: TGTGCCAGCTCACGACAGGGTGATAATTCACCCCTCCACTTT. Translation gives CASSRQGDNSPLHF.